The 25 T cell receptor beta chains reported below all come from one sample, sequenced in a study of T-cell reconstitution after alpha-beta-depleted transplantation in children. TCRbeta library preparation incorporated unique molecular identifiers. MiXCR was run by TCRdb on the PCR reads, yielding one entry per CDR3 protein. The sample includes around 450,000 distinct CDR3 sequences, around 15% of them seen just once. The sample here was PBMCs, mostly from graft donor cells, taken 360 days after TCRalphabeta/CD19-depleted stem cell transplant. Receptors were obtained from a boy less than two years old who had a stem cell transplant for Wiskott-Aldrich syndrome, so the T cells may come from the graft donor.

CDR3 sequence: CASSQLGVTGANVLTF. CDR3 nucleotides: TGTGCCAGCAGCCAGTTAGGGGTCACTGGGGCCAACGTCCTGACTTTC. The V call is TRBV3-1, the J call TRBJ2-6; weak D call: TRBD1 (5 bases). Trimming cost V 3 bases and J 2 bases, with 11 bases left between them. CDR3 length: 16 amino acids. Germline V gene lookup returns CDR1 LGHDT and CDR2 YNNKEL (reference sequence). Full variable domain (remainder filled in from reference TRBV3-1 and TRBJ2-6): DTAVSQTPKYLVTQMGNDKSIKCEQNLGHDTMYWYKQDSKKFLKIMFSYNNKELIINETVPNRFSPKSPDKAHLNLHINSLELGDSAVYFCASSQLGVTGANVLTFGAGSRLTVL.

The chain has TRBV4-1 and TRBJ1-2; D is possibly TRBD1 (5 bases). Trimming left V 0 bases short and J 4 bases short, with 15 bases between. The CDR3 is 16 amino acids. CDR1 is MGHRA and CDR2 is YSYEKL in the germline V gene. The CDR3 DNA follows: TGCGCCAGCAGCCAAGATAGTCACAGGCCTCTCTATGGCTACACCTTC. It encodes CASSQDSHRPLYGYTF.

V usage is TRBV11-2 and J usage is TRBJ2-3, with 8 bases aligning to TRBD2. Germline CDR1 SGHAT, CDR2 FQNNGV. CDR3 size: 16 residues. With 1 base clipped from V and 4 bases from J, the junction kept 7 bases outside the gene matches. In DNA, the CDR3 is TGTGCCAGCAGCTTAGCCGGGACTAGGGCGGCAGATACGCAGTATTTT. Its translation is CASSLAGTRAADTQYF. The entire variable domain, with the rest obtained from reference TRBV11-2 and TRBJ2-3, is as follows: EAGVAQSPRYKIIEKRQSVAFWCNPISGHATLYWYQQILGQGPKLLIQFQNNGVVDDSQLPKDRFSAERLKGVDSTLKIQPAKLEDSAVYLCASSLAGTRAADTQYFGPGTRLTVL.

As concerns this clonotype: Because the CDR3's place on the DNA is in doubt, the DNA is left out and the CDR3 is given as listed by TCRdb. This sequence joins TRBV2 and TRBJ1-2. Counting both end residues, the CDR3 totals 14 amino acids. Germline CDR1 reads SNHLY; CDR2 reads FYNNEI. Here the CDR3 reads CASSILGSPAGYTF.

The chain employs TRBV20-1 and TRBJ2-4; no reliable D call. Germline values: CDR1 DFQATT, CDR2 SNEGSKA (reference sequence). This CDR3 has 13 amino acids. Trimming removed 8 bases from V and 8 bases from J, with 19 bases in between. The CDR3, as DNA: TGCAGTATCAGACCCCCCAGTAGGTACATTCAGTACTTC. This sequence encodes CSIRPPSRYIQYF.

In its sample, this clonotype was seen once. V and J are TRBV3-1 and TRBJ2-1; no firm D call. The V end was cut by 4 bases, the J end by 6 bases, with 10 bases between. The germline V gene encodes CDR1 LGHDT and CDR2 YNNKEL (reference sequence). This CDR3 contains 13 residues. The CDR3 DNA reads as TGTGCCAGCAGCCGATTCTCTGTCAATGAGCAGTTCTTC. Its translation is CASSRFSVNEQFF.

V and J are TRBV24-1 and TRBJ2-7; possibly TRBD1 for D (6 bases). Germline V gene sequence: CDR1 KGHDR, CDR2 SFDVKD. The V and J ends lost 4 bases and 11 bases respectively, with 14 bases between them. The CDR3 covers 12 residues. CDR3 region: CATSDLPGHKYF. CDR3 coding DNA: TGTGCCACCAGTGACCTGCCGGGACATAAGTACTTC.

This clonotype has just a few counts. For the CDR3, the DNA is TGCGCCAGCAGTCGCCCGGGACAGGGTGGCTCCTACGAGCAGTACTTC. This codes for CASSRPGQGGSYEQYF. J is TRBJ2-7 and V is TRBV10-2, with TRBD1 matching over 9 bases. CDR3 length: 16 residues. CDR1 and CDR2 from the germline V gene are WSHSY and SAAADI. V shed 5 bases, J shed 0 bases, and the junction held 8 bases outside the gene matches.

A few counts support this clonotype. V gene TRBV20-1 combines with J gene TRBJ2-5; D uncertain. The V gene's germline CDR1 is DFQATT and CDR2 SNEGSKA (reference sequence). The ends were cut back, 0 bases at V and 4 bases at J, with 9 bases in the middle. This CDR3 has 13 amino acids. The CDR3 coding sequence is TGCAGTGCTAGAGATCCTTTGGGAGAGACCCAGTACTTC. Translating it yields CSARDPLGETQYF.

This clonotype was found a few times. This sequence joins TRBV9 and TRBJ2-1; D remains unclear. This CDR3 is 16 amino acids long. The V gene lost 0 bases and the J gene lost 9 bases, with 19 bases spanning the gap. Germline loops: CDR1 SGDLS, CDR2 YYNGEE. The CDR3 region has the DNA TGTGCCAGCAGCGTAGATGGTGGGATCCCTCGGAGTGAGCAGTTCTTC. Protein product: CASSVDGGIPRSEQFF.

This clonotype was observed a handful of times. This rearrangement joins TRBV2 to TRBJ2-7; perhaps TRBD2 as D (5 bases). The CDR3 length is 13 residues. The germline V gene encodes CDR1 SNHLY and CDR2 FYNNEI. V lost 3 bases and J lost 7, with 13 bases in between. The CDR3 is CASSDDYSTEQYF. The CDR3 DNA reads as TGTGCCAGCAGTGACGACTATAGCACGGAGCAGTACTTC.

This clonotype has just a few counts. The chain links TRBV5-1 to TRBJ2-5; no definite D call. Germline CDR1 reads SGHRS; CDR2 reads YFSETQ. V lost 0 bases, J lost 8 bases, and 14 bases lay in between. This CDR3 has 14 amino acids. The CDR3 loop reads CASSLGRPRPTQYF. The CDR3 coding sequence is TGCGCCAGCAGCTTGGGCAGGCCACGTCCCACCCAGTACTTC.

Only a few counts were recorded for this clonotype. The V and J genes are TRBV7-6 and TRBJ2-1; 7 bases agree with TRBD2. V dropped 1 base and J dropped 9; count of bases not matched to a gene: 6. Germline values: CDR1 SGHVS, CDR2 FNYEAQ. CDR3 size: 14 residues. Written as DNA, the CDR3 is TGTGCCAGCAGCTTAGTTAGCGGGTGGCGTGAGCAGTTCTTC. Encoded protein: CASSLVSGWREQFF.

The V and J genes are TRBV24-1 and TRBJ2-1; 16 bases fit TRBD2. CDR1 is KGHDR, CDR2 SFDVKD, per germline. There are 20 residues in the CDR3. V dropped 3 bases and J dropped 1; count of bases not matched to a gene: 8. In DNA form, the CDR3 reads TGTGCCACCAGTGATCCCCCGGGACTAGCGGGAGGGCGTTCCTACAATGAGCAGTTCTTC. As protein: CATSDPPGLAGGRSYNEQFF.

This sequence joins TRBV28 and TRBJ1-4, with a possible D match to TRBD1 (5 bases). V dropped 5 bases and J dropped 8 bases, with 15 bases sitting between them. The CDR3 extends over 14 amino acids. CDR1 and CDR2 (germline): MDHEN, SYDVKM. The CDR3 DNA follows: TGTGCCAGCAGTCCCTGGGGAGGGGACGAAAAACTGTTTTTT. It translates to CASSPWGGDEKLFF. The variable domain in full, completed from reference TRBV28 and TRBJ1-4, reads DVKVTQSSRYLVKRTGEKVFLECVQDMDHENMFWYRQDPGLGLRLIYFSYDVKMKEKGDIPEGYSVSREKKERFSLILESASTNQTSMYLCASSPWGGDEKLFFGSGTQLSVL.

In its sample, this clonotype was seen a few times. The chain combines TRBV2 with TRBJ2-5; possible D gene TRBD2, 7 bases. This CDR3 has 13 amino acids. Germline V gives CDR1 SNHLY, CDR2 FYNNEI. V lost 10 bases, J lost 5 bases, and 17 bases lay in between. The CDR3 DNA reads as TGTGCCACCCCGGGGGGCGCAGCGGAGACCCAGTACTTC. Amino acid sequence: CATPGGAAETQYF.

V gene TRBV29-1 combines with J gene TRBJ2-5; TRBD1 agrees at 7 bases. CDR1 is SQVTM and CDR2 is ANQGSEA in the germline V gene. Unmatched junction bases numbered 10, after V lost 5 bases and J lost 4 bases. CDR3 size: 14 residues. CDR3 bases: TGCAGCGTTCCACGGACAGGCAGTGGAGAGACCCAGTACTTC. Its translation is CSVPRTGSGETQYF.

The chain carries TRBV9 and TRBJ2-1, with 13 bases that match TRBD2. CDR3 length: 18 amino acids. Germline lookup yields CDR1 SGDLS and CDR2 YYNGEE. V gave up 4 bases and J gave up 3 bases; unmatched junction bases: 10. CDR3 sequence: CASSPGLAGDPLYNEQFF. CDR3 DNA sequence: TGTGCCAGCAGCCCCGGACTAGCGGGGGACCCCCTCTACAATGAGCAGTTCTTC. The full variable domain, in which reference TRBV9 and TRBJ2-1 provide the parts outside the CDR3, is DSGVTQTPKHLITATGQRVTLRCSPRSGDLSVYWYQQSLDQGLQFLIQYYNGEERAKGNILERFSAQQFPDLHSELNLSSLELGDSALYFCASSPGLAGDPLYNEQFFGPGTRLTVL.

This clonotype has more than one count but fewer than ten. The V call is TRBV12-3 or TRBV12-4, the J call TRBJ2-7; TRBD1 aligns across 7 bases. The V segment lost 5 bases and the J segment 0 bases; nucleotides outside the gene matches: 4. The CDR3 has 14 amino acids. CDR3: CASSAGDSSYEQYF. The CDR3 DNA is TGTGCCAGCAGTGCCGGGGACAGCTCCTACGAGCAGTACTTC.

This clonotype has only a few counts. The chain couples TRBV6-5 to TRBJ2-3, with 10 bases fitting TRBD2. The germline V gene has CDR1 MNHEY and CDR2 SVGAGI. J was trimmed by 5 bases and V by 2 bases; bases with no gene match: 7. The CDR3 totals 16 residues. The chain's CDR3 is CASSYGGLAGEDTQYF. In DNA, the CDR3 is TGTGCCAGCAGTTACGGTGGCCTAGCGGGAGAAGATACGCAGTATTTT.

V gene TRBV25-1 combines with J gene TRBJ2-3, with 13 nucleotides matching TRBD2. V gave up 1 base and J gave up 5 bases; unmatched junction bases: 9. This CDR3 region has 18 residues. Germline values: CDR1 MGHDK, CDR2 SYGVNS. CDR3 region: CASSESRLAGGHVDTQYF. As DNA, the CDR3 is TGTGCCAGCAGTGAATCCCGACTAGCGGGGGGCCACGTAGATACGCAGTATTTT.

This clonotype was counted only a few times. This rearrangement joins TRBV27 to TRBJ2-1; the D gene is possibly TRBD2 (5 bases). Trimming left V 5 bases short and J 3 bases short, with 17 bases between. Germline V gives CDR1 MNHEY, CDR2 SMNVEV (reference sequence). This CDR3 is 16 amino acids long. The CDR3 protein is CASSLLSGLNYNEQFF. CDR3 nucleotides: TGTGCCAGCAGTCTACTGAGCGGCCTCAACTACAATGAGCAGTTCTTC.

V gene TRBV2 combines with J gene TRBJ1-1; tentatively, D is TRBD1 (5 bases). V lost 3 bases, J lost 4 bases, and 9 bases lay in between. The CDR3 consists of 13 residues. The germline gives CDR1 SNHLY, CDR2 FYNNEI. The CDR3 region has the DNA TGTGCCAGCAGTGATAAGGGGAGCACTGAAGCTTTCTTT. Amino acid sequence: CASSDKGSTEAFF. The full variable domain, rest sourced from reference TRBV2 and TRBJ1-1, is EPEVTQTPSHQVTQMGQEVILRCVPISNHLYFYWYRQILGQKVEFLVSFYNNEISEKSEIFDDQFSVERPDGSNFTLKIRSTKLEDSAMYFCASSDKGSTEAFFGQGTRLTVV.

Written as DNA, the CDR3 is TGTGCCAGCAGCCGCAGCGGGAGGGCTAGCTATGAGCAGTTCTTC. Protein: CASSRSGRASYEQFF. The chain has TRBV12-3 or TRBV12-4 and TRBJ2-1, with TRBD2 identical over 10 bases. This CDR3 has 15 residues. J lost 8 bases, V lost 6 bases, and 10 bases had no gene match.

The chain couples TRBV24-1 to TRBJ2-1; 9 bases match TRBD1. CDR1 is KGHDR and CDR2 is SFDVKD in the germline V gene. The CDR3 sequence is 15 residues long. V lost 4 bases, J lost 6 bases, and 6 bases stayed unmatched. As DNA, the CDR3 is TGTGCCACCAGTGAACCGGGACAGGGTGTCAATGAGCAGTTCTTC. Translating gives CATSEPGQGVNEQFF.